The 23 T cell receptor beta chains given below trace back to one sample, sequenced in a study of persistence of HIV-infected CD4 T cells. Cells were stimulated nonspecifically with anti-CD3/anti-CD28 magnetic beads. Sorting selected CD4+ T cells upregulating both CD40 ligand and CD69. Their antigens are not known. The immunoSEQ assay was version 4, run in survey mode. TCRdb keeps only in-frame clones here, not all; method: immunoSEQ multiplex PCR. The sample holds 35,000 to 50,000 clones, roughly nine tenths seen once. Sample: CD4+ T cells sorted from PBMCs after roughly 17-hour stimulation, taken from a patient who received antiretroviral therapy. These receptors came from an adult man with HIV who was CMV-seropositive.

The chain combines TRBV7-8 with TRBJ2-7, with D possibly TRBD1 on 5 matching bases. The CDR3 extends over 15 amino acids. V was pared by 5 bases and J by 3 bases, with 17 bases between. Germline assignment: CDR1 SGHVS and CDR2 FQNEAQ. The CDR3, as DNA: TGTGCCAGCAGCCTTCAGCCTGACAGATTCTACGAGCAGTACTTC. Translating gives CASSLQPDRFYEQYF.

This clone is a singleton in its sample. DNA of the CDR3: TGTGCCAGTAGTGAACAGCCGAACACTGAAGCTTTCTTT. Protein: CASSEQPNTEAFF. This chain connects TRBV19 to TRBJ1-1; D remains unclear. The germline V gene encodes CDR1 LNHDA and CDR2 SQIVND (reference sequence). The length of the CDR3 is 13 residues. The V end was cut by 5 bases, the J end by 1 base, with 8 bases between.

The V call is TRBV7-9, the J call TRBJ2-1; 8 bases agree with TRBD1. The trim removed 5 bases at V and 8 bases at J, leaving 14 bases unmatched. Germline V gene sequence: CDR1 SEHNR, CDR2 FQNEAQ (reference sequence). The CDR3 sequence is 16 residues long. The CDR3 sequence: CASSPGAGGRSDEQFF. The CDR3, as DNA: TGTGCCAGCAGCCCCGGGGCAGGGGGCAGGTCGGATGAGCAGTTCTTC.

The genes are TRBV5-1 and TRBJ2-7; D is unresolved. The CDR3 totals 13 residues. Trimming removed 0 bases at V and 4 bases at J, with 8 bases between. The germline CDR1 and CDR2 sequences are SGHRS and YFSETQ. CDR3 sequence reads: CASSLDGLYEQYF. The CDR3 bases are TGCGCCAGCAGCTTGGACGGGTTATACGAGCAGTACTTC. Full variable domain (rest looked up from reference TRBV5-1 and TRBJ2-7): KAGVTQTPRYLIKTRGQQVTLSCSPISGHRSVSWYQQTPGQGLQFLFEYFSETQRNKGNFPGRFSGRQFSNSRSEMNVSTLELGDSALYLCASSLDGLYEQYFGPGTRLTVT.

The J gene is TRBJ2-3, the V gene TRBV7-8, with 15 bases that match TRBD2. This CDR3 is built from 16 residues. V was pared by 6 bases and J by 8 bases, with 9 bases of the junction left unmatched. The V gene's germline CDR1 is SGHVS and CDR2 FQNEAQ. As DNA, the CDR3 is TGTGCCAGCAGTTCCGGGACTAGCGGGGGGATGACTACGCAGTATTTT. Amino acid sequence: CASSSGTSGGMTTQYF.

The rearrangement links TRBV2 to TRBJ2-3, with D perhaps matching TRBD2 (5 bases). The CDR3 runs to 14 residues. Trimming removed 1 base from V and 5 bases from J, with 10 bases in between. Germline V CDR1 and CDR2: SNHLY, FYNNEI. This CDR3 reads CASSEGLAVDTQYF. In DNA, the CDR3 is TGTGCCAGCAGTGAAGGGCTAGCAGTAGATACGCAGTATTTT.

The chain combines TRBV4-1 with TRBJ2-2; 7 bases line up with TRBD2. With V trimmed by 3 bases and J by 0 bases, 4 bases remained unmatched. Germline V gene lookup returns CDR1 MGHRA and CDR2 YSYEKL. The CDR3 extends over 16 amino acids. The CDR3 DNA reads TGCGCCAGCAGCCACATCGGGGGGTCGAACACCGGGGAGCTGTTTTTT. Protein product: CASSHIGGSNTGELFF.

The CDR3 sequence is CASSQAPGGRQETQYF. The CDR3 DNA sequence: TGCGCCAGCAGCCAAGCCCCAGGGGGGCGCCAAGAGACCCAGTACTTC. The rearrangement uses TRBV4-1 and TRBJ2-5, with D perhaps TRBD1 (7 bases). Trimming removed 1 base from V and 1 base from J, with 13 bases in between. Germline V gives CDR1 MGHRA, CDR2 YSYEKL. The length of the CDR3 is 16 residues.

The chain is built from TRBV6-6 and TRBJ2-3; weak D call: TRBD2 (6 bases). The germline V gene has CDR1 MNHNY and CDR2 SVGAGI (reference sequence). The CDR3 has 13 amino acids. V was pared by 8 bases and J by 2 bases, with 11 bases between. CDR3 DNA: TGTGCCAGCCGGACGGGAGCCACAGATACGCAGTATTTT. Translated: CASRTGATDTQYF.

This rearrangement joins TRBV7-3 to TRBJ2-3; the match to TRBD2 covers 9 bases. After removal of 4 bases from V and 3 bases from J, the junction contained 2 bases not matched to a gene. The CDR3 sequence is 14 residues long. Germline CDR1 SGHTA, CDR2 FQGTGA. CDR3 bases: TGTGCCAGCAGCTCTAGCGGGGTAACAGATACGCAGTATTTT. It specifies CASSSSGVTDTQYF.

V usage is TRBV5-8 and J usage is TRBJ1-5, with a tentative D call TRBD1 (5 bases). V lost 5 bases, J lost 4 bases, and 13 bases lay in between. The CDR3 has 14 residues. CDR1 and CDR2 from the germline V gene are SGHTS and YDEGEE. The CDR3: CASRHRGENQPQHF. DNA of the CDR3: TGTGCCAGCAGGCACCGGGGCGAGAATCAGCCCCAGCATTTT.

DNA of the CDR3: TGTGCCAGCAGCCAAGATCCGAGAGGGACCGAGCAGTACTTC. Translation: CASSQDPRGTEQYF. The V gene is TRBV4-2, the J gene TRBJ2-7, with D possibly called TRBD1 or TRBD2 (5 bases each). CDR1 is LGHNA and CDR2 is YNFKEQ in the germline V gene. The CDR3 sequence is 14 residues long. V lost 0 bases and J 6 bases, leaving 12 bases between the germline ends.

V usage is TRBV28 and J usage is TRBJ2-7; D possibly corresponds to TRBD2 (6 bases). The ends were cut back, 3 bases at V and 5 bases at J, with 17 bases in the middle. CDR1 and CDR2 from the germline V gene are MDHEN and SYDVKM. This CDR3 is 15 amino acids long. The CDR3 nucleotides are TGTGCCAGCAGTTTGGAGGGGTTGGGTGCCGACGAGCAGTACTTC. Encoded protein: CASSLEGLGADEQYF.

The genes are TRBV7-3 and TRBJ1-1; 11 nucleotides align to TRBD1. The CDR3 is made up of 16 amino acids. Germline CDR1 reads SGHTA; CDR2 reads FQGTGA. Unmatched junction bases numbered 3, after V lost 0 bases and J lost 3 bases. The CDR3 loop reads CASSLTGTGGDTEAFF. CDR3 coding DNA: TGTGCCAGCAGCTTAACAGGGACAGGGGGGGACACTGAAGCTTTCTTT.

This chain uses TRBV7-9 with TRBJ2-7; the D is unclear. The V end was cut by 1 base, the J end by 3 bases, with 13 bases between. In germline, CDR1 is SEHNR, CDR2 FQNEAQ (reference sequence). The CDR3 totals 15 residues. This chain's CDR3 is CASSLVGPPHYEQYF. DNA for the CDR3: TGTGCCAGCAGCTTAGTAGGGCCTCCCCACTACGAGCAGTACTTC.

The CDR3 loop is CASSPSRDRDYEQYF. The CDR3 DNA reads as TGTGCCAGTAGTCCATCCCGGGACAGGGATTACGAGCAGTACTTC. The V gene is TRBV19, the J gene TRBJ2-7, with TRBD1 matching over 9 bases. Germline V gene data show CDR1 as LNHDA and CDR2 as SQIVND (reference sequence). With 5 bases clipped from V and 4 bases from J, the junction kept 9 bases outside the gene matches. The CDR3 length is 15 residues.

The chain links TRBV7-9 to TRBJ1-2; unclear D gene. The V gene's germline CDR1 is SEHNR and CDR2 FQNEAQ (reference sequence). Trimming removed 2 bases at V and 7 bases at J, with 14 bases between. CDR3 size: 14 residues. The CDR3 sequence: CASSLFIPNGGYTF. DNA for the CDR3: TGTGCCAGCAGCTTATTTATACCCAACGGTGGCTACACCTTC. The full variable domain, with the rest looked up from reference TRBV7-9 and TRBJ1-2, is DTGVSQNPRHKITKRGQNVTFRCDPISEHNRLYWYRQTLGQGPEFLTYFQNEAQLEKSRLLSDRFSAERPKGSFSTLEIQRTEQGDSAMYLCASSLFIPNGGYTFGSGTRLTVV.

The chain has TRBV3-1 (or the pseudogene TRBV3-2) and TRBJ2-1; 13 bases fit TRBD2. The CDR3 is 16 residues long. Germline loops: CDR1 LGHDT, CDR2 YNNKEL (reference sequence). J gave up 4 bases and V 4 bases, and 4 bases lay outside the gene matches. CDR3 amino acids: CASSPRTSGGYNEQFF. Written as DNA, the CDR3 is TGTGCCAGCAGCCCCCGGACTAGCGGGGGATACAATGAGCAGTTCTTC.

The genes are TRBV10-1 and TRBJ1-2; no firm D call. This CDR3 region has 13 residues. Trimming stripped 0 bases from V and 1 base from J, with 3 bases between. CDR1 is WNHNN, CDR2 SYGVQD, per germline (reference sequence). CDR3 loop: CASSESGNYGYTF. In DNA form, the CDR3 reads TGCGCCAGCAGTGAGTCGGGTAACTATGGCTACACCTTC.

The gene calls are TRBV7-3 and TRBJ1-6, with D uncertain. Trimming removed 1 base from V and 7 bases from J, with 8 bases in between. The CDR3 is 14 amino acids. Germline CDR1 SGHTA, CDR2 FQGTGA. The CDR3 DNA is TGTGCCAGCAGCTTAATGCCGGTCAATTCACCCCTCCACTTT. Protein product: CASSLMPVNSPLHF.

CDR3 amino acids: CASTAHGGQGRRRVEKLFF. CDR3 coding DNA: TGTGCCAGCACTGCCCATGGAGGACAGGGGCGCCGAAGAGTTGAAAAACTGTTTTTT. V usage is TRBV27 and J usage is TRBJ1-4; 9 bases line up with TRBD1. Germline V CDR1 and CDR2: MNHEY, SMNVEV (reference sequence). The J segment lost 7 bases and the V segment lost 7 bases, leaving 22 bases of the junction unmatched. The CDR3 is 19 amino acids.

V gene TRBV23-1 combines with J gene TRBJ2-2; TRBD1 aligns across 7 bases. TRBV23-1 has ORF status, its function being uncertain. V lost 8 bases, J lost 2 bases, and 8 bases stayed unmatched. The CDR3 is made up of 15 amino acids. This CDR3 reads CASGADRLNTGELFF. CDR3 sequence (DNA): TGCGCCAGCGGAGCGGACAGGCTTAACACCGGGGAGCTGTTTTTT.

The J gene is TRBJ1-6, the V gene TRBV3-1 (or the pseudogene TRBV3-2); D might be TRBD1 (6 bases). This CDR3 is built from 14 residues. Germline V gene data show CDR1 as LGHDT and CDR2 as YNNKEL (reference sequence). V dropped 3 bases and J dropped 7 bases, with 10 bases sitting between them. This CDR3 reads CASSHSGTNSPLHF. DNA of the CDR3: TGTGCCAGCAGCCATTCCGGGACAAATTCACCCCTCCACTTT.